The TCR beta chain under discussion was sequenced for a study of OX40 agonist ivuxolimab in advanced cancers. Clones were read by immunoSEQ multiplex PCR, and TCRdb kept only the in-frame ones, dropping some. The sample lists around 89,000 clones, around 90% seen once, with 0.6% to 0.75% in the top ten. As concerns this clone: Germline and junction disagree at one end, which may indicate a read error.

The CDR3 extends over 11 amino acids. Germline V gene sequence: CDR1 SNHLY, CDR2 FYNNEI. The material sequenced was CD4+ or CD8+ T cells sorted from blood, taken in a trial of the OX40 agonist ivuxolimab. V is TRBV2 and J is TRBJ2-7, with a weak D call TRBD2 (6 bases). The sequence was collected from an adult with an advanced solid tumor such as melanoma, head and neck, liver or kidney cancer. The CDR3, as DNA: TGTGCCAGCAGTGGGGCGGGACTTACTAGTTTC. Protein product: CASSGAGLTSF.